This T cell receptor (beta chain) was sequenced in a study of shared clonotypes between healthy human individuals. Study-wide background: Each donor's CD8 memory used one plate, CD8 naive two, each CD4 subset three.

Positively selected for CCR7, the CD45RO-negative cells used as naive CD8 cells excluded terminally differentiated effector memory CD45RA+ cells. About this clone itself: Its antigen is not identified. The identical CDR3 is also encoded by other nucleotide sequences in the sample.

Germline values: CDR1 MNHEY, CDR2 SMNVEV (reference sequence). This CDR3 is built from 13 residues. V was shortened by 3 bases and J by 4 bases, with 7 bases between the two germline ends. TCRdb keeps only in-frame clones here, not all; method: immunoSEQ multiplex PCR. The table lists approximately 1.9 million clones, around 95% of them singletons. Study observations and caveats: Naive CD4 clonotypes were shared across several donors at 4.5% to 6.5%.

This chain joins TRBV27 and TRBJ2-1, with D possibly being TRBD2 (5 bases). This TCR was recovered from a man aged 18 to 29 in good health. Some clones in this sample may be carry-over from other donors' samples. The sample taken for sequencing was naive CD8+ T cells from PBMCs. CDR3 region: CASSFGSYNEQFF. The CDR3 DNA is TGTGCCAGCAGTTTTGGGAGTTACAATGAGCAGTTCTTC.